One and the same sample provided the 27 T cell receptor beta chains below, sequenced in a study of OX40 agonist ivuxolimab in advanced cancers. The method was immunoSEQ multiplex PCR; TCRdb's version includes in-frame clones alone and lacks a portion of them. The table includes some 65,000 clones, around 90% detected once. The material sequenced was CD4+ or CD8+ T cells sorted from blood, taken in a trial of the OX40 agonist ivuxolimab. The receptor set was obtained from an adult with an advanced solid tumor such as melanoma, head and neck, liver or kidney cancer.

The sample holds one count of this clone. The chain is built from TRBV7-2 and TRBJ1-3, with D maybe TRBD1 (5 bases). Germline V gene sequence: CDR1 SGHTA, CDR2 FQGNSA. V was cut by 4 bases and J by 8 bases, with 15 bases left in between. The CDR3 totals 14 residues. The CDR3 loop reads CASSYGGGGYTIYF. CDR3 DNA sequence: TGTGCCAGCAGCTACGGTGGGGGGGGGTACACCATATATTTT.

The chain joins TRBV7-2 to TRBJ2-7, with D tentatively TRBD2 (6 bases). Trimming removed 5 bases from V and 6 bases from J, with 20 bases in between. Germline loops: CDR1 SGHTA, CDR2 FQGNSA. The CDR3 extends over 15 amino acids. CDR3 sequence: CASSGGTVQTSEQYF. Here the CDR3 DNA reads TGTGCCAGCAGCGGAGGGACGGTGCAAACTTCCGAGCAGTACTTC.

The chain links TRBV4-2 to TRBJ2-7, with D unresolved. Germline CDR1 reads LGHNA; CDR2 reads YNFKEQ. Deletions cut 0 bases from V and 0 bases from J, with 9 bases between. The CDR3 runs to 15 residues. This CDR3 reads CASSQERHGSYEQYF. In DNA, the CDR3 is TGTGCCAGCAGCCAAGAAAGGCACGGCTCCTACGAGCAGTACTTC.

V is TRBV4-1 and J is TRBJ2-3; the D gene could be TRBD1 or TRBD2 (5 bases each). Germline lookup yields CDR1 MGHRA and CDR2 YSYEKL. Deletions cut 0 bases from V and 2 bases from J, with 9 bases between. This CDR3 comprises 15 residues. CDR3 loop: CASSQERGHTDTQYF. The DNA for the CDR3 is TGCGCCAGCAGCCAAGAACGGGGCCACACAGATACGCAGTATTTT.

V usage is TRBV4-2 and J usage is TRBJ1-5, with D unclear. The CDR3 has 15 amino acids. The germline V gene has CDR1 LGHNA and CDR2 YNFKEQ. V was cut by 3 bases and J by 0 bases, with 9 bases left in between. The DNA of the CDR3 is TGTGCCAGCAGCCAGTCCGGGAATAGCAATCAGCCCCAGCATTTT. Its protein product is CASSQSGNSNQPQHF.

The chain employs TRBV9 and TRBJ2-7; D is perhaps TRBD1 or TRBD2 (5 bases each). The germline V gene has CDR1 SGDLS and CDR2 YYNGEE. The CDR3 consists of 15 residues. V lost 4 bases and J lost 2, with 16 bases in between. CDR3 loop: CASSPYLKGPYEQYF. In nucleotides, the CDR3 is TGTGCCAGCAGCCCCTATTTGAAGGGACCCTACGAGCAGTACTTC.

The V call is TRBV6-1, the J call TRBJ2-7; the D is unclear. The V end was cut by 7 bases, the J end by 0 bases, with 16 bases between. The CDR3 is made up of 15 amino acids. Germline-derived CDR1 and CDR2 are MNHNS and SASEGT. The DNA of the CDR3 is TGTGCCAGCACCCCCGACCAGGAGTACTCCTACGAGCAGTACTTC. Residues: CASTPDQEYSYEQYF.

The rearrangement joins TRBV18 to TRBJ2-2; TRBD1 or TRBD2 may be the D gene (5 bases each). CDR1 and CDR2 from the germline V gene are KGHSH and LQKENI. This CDR3 has 13 residues. V lost 0 bases to trimming and J lost 6 bases, with 5 bases between them. This CDR3 is CASSPPGAGELFF. The CDR3 DNA sequence: TGTGCCAGCTCACCACCGGGGGCCGGGGAGCTGTTTTTT. The full variable domain, its missing parts supplied by reference TRBV18 and TRBJ2-2, is NAGVMQNPRHLVRRRGQEARLRCSPMKGHSHVYWYRQLPEEGLKFMVYLQKENIIDESGMPKERFSAEFPKEGPSILRIQQVVRGDSAAYFCASSPPGAGELFFGEGSRLTVL.

V gene TRBV7-9 combines with J gene TRBJ2-7, with 7 bases fitting TRBD2. Per the germline V gene, CDR1 is SEHNR and CDR2 is FQNEAQ (reference sequence). The CDR3 extends over 14 amino acids. After removal of 5 bases from V and 7 bases from J, the junction contained 11 bases not matched to a gene. In DNA form, the CDR3 reads TGTGCCAGCAGCGCGGGGGTAGGACCCCCAGAGCAGTACTTC. It yields the protein CASSAGVGPPEQYF.

The J gene is TRBJ2-2, the V gene TRBV6-5; D possibly corresponds to TRBD2 (6 bases). The CDR3 extends over 16 amino acids. V lost 0 bases and J 6 bases, leaving 14 bases between the germline ends. Germline V gene lookup returns CDR1 MNHEY and CDR2 SVGAGI. The CDR3 sequence: CASSYSFLGGSGELFF. CDR3 DNA: TGTGCCAGCAGTTACTCGTTCCTAGGAGGGTCCGGGGAGCTGTTTTTT.

This clone came up a few times. The chain employs TRBV7-9 and TRBJ2-7; perhaps TRBD1 as D (7 bases). V was pared by 5 bases and J by 9 bases, with 11 bases between. The CDR3 totals 11 residues. Germline assignment: CDR1 SEHNR and CDR2 FQNEAQ (reference sequence). This CDR3 reads CASSGGGPQYF. CDR3 nucleotides: TGTGCCAGCAGCGGAGGGGGCCCGCAGTACTTC.

The chain combines TRBV4-3 with TRBJ1-1, with a tentative D call TRBD1 (6 bases). Germline V gene data show CDR1 as LGHNA and CDR2 as YSLEER. The CDR3 is 14 residues long. Trimming pared 0 bases from V and 7 bases from J, leaving 12 bases between. CDR3 in DNA: TGCGCCAGCAGCCAAGATCGAGGGGGTCTTGAAGCTTTCTTT. It codes for CASSQDRGGLEAFF.

The V and J genes are TRBV7-8 and TRBJ2-5; 7 bases align to TRBD2. From germline, CDR1 is SGHVS and CDR2 FQNEAQ. The CDR3 has 16 residues. Trimming removed 4 bases from V and 4 bases from J; junction bases left unmatched: 12. The CDR3 sequence is CASSWGAGVLSETQYF. CDR3 DNA: TGTGCCAGCAGCTGGGGTGCGGGAGTGCTATCAGAGACCCAGTACTTC.

The CDR3, as DNA: TGTGCCAGCAGTGGGGTCGGGACAGGGATGAAGTACTTC. Its translation is CASSGVGTGMKYF. The gene calls are TRBV6-6 and TRBJ2-7; TRBD1 aligns across 9 bases. The trim removed 5 bases at V and 11 bases at J, leaving 10 bases unmatched. Germline V gene lookup returns CDR1 MNHNY and CDR2 SVGAGI (reference sequence). This CDR3 is built from 13 residues.

The rearrangement joins TRBV5-4 to TRBJ1-1; 11 nucleotides match TRBD1. The ends lost 3 bases at V and 5 bases at J; junction bases unmatched: 3. Germline lookup yields CDR1 SGHNT and CDR2 YYREEE (reference sequence). This CDR3 has 14 residues. This chain's CDR3 is CASSWDRGFTEAFF. CDR3 DNA sequence: TGTGCCAGCAGCTGGGACAGGGGGTTTACTGAAGCTTTCTTT.

The rearrangement uses TRBV4-3 and TRBJ2-7; D assignment may be TRBD1 or TRBD2 (5 bases each). In germline, CDR1 is LGHNA, CDR2 YSLEER. V was shortened by 0 bases and J by 3 bases, with 12 bases between the two germline ends. CDR3 length: 15 residues. CDR3: CASSQDRDPLYEQYF. The DNA of the CDR3 is TGCGCCAGCAGCCAAGACAGGGACCCTCTCTACGAGCAGTACTTC.

This clone was detected only a few times. The chain carries TRBV11-3 and TRBJ1-3; a weak D match, TRBD1 (5 bases). The CDR3 is 15 residues long. V shed 2 bases and J shed 1 base, with 9 bases lying between them. The V gene's germline CDR1 is SGHNT and CDR2 YENEEA. CDR3: CASSLPTGSGNTIYF. In nucleotides, the CDR3 is TGTGCCAGCAGCTTACCCACAGGTTCTGGAAACACCATATATTTT.

V and J are TRBV2 and TRBJ2-6; no firm D call. This CDR3 is built from 14 residues. CDR1 and CDR2 (germline): SNHLY, FYNNEI. Trimming shortened V by 7 bases and J by 0 bases, and 7 bases separated the two germline ends. This CDR3 is CASNFRSGANVLTF. For the CDR3, the DNA is TGTGCCAGCAATTTTCGCTCTGGGGCCAACGTCCTGACTTTC.

V and J are TRBV19 and TRBJ1-2; no clear D. V shed 4 bases and J shed 5 bases, with 14 bases lying between them. The CDR3 extends over 14 amino acids. CDR1 is LNHDA and CDR2 is SQIVND in the germline V gene (reference sequence). Here the CDR3 reads CASSKQLGLYGYTF. The CDR3 bases are TGTGCCAGTAGTAAACAGTTGGGTCTGTATGGCTACACCTTC.

V and J are TRBV7-2 and TRBJ1-1; D not resolved. Germline assignment: CDR1 SGHTA and CDR2 FQGNSA. Trimming left V 0 bases short and J 3 bases short, with 17 bases between. This CDR3 is built from 17 residues. CDR3 sequence (DNA): TGTGCCAGCAGCTTAGCGGCGGTGCGGGAGGTATACACTGAAGCTTTCTTT. Protein product: CASSLAAVREVYTEAFF. The full variable domain, with the rest looked up from reference TRBV7-2 and TRBJ1-1, is GAGVSQSPSNKVTEKGKDVELRCDPISGHTALYWYRQSLGQGLEFLIYFQGNSAPDKSGLPSDRFSAERTGGSVSTLTIQRTQQEDSAVYLCASSLAAVREVYTEAFFGQGTRLTVV.

The chain is built from TRBV6-6 and TRBJ1-1; the match to TRBD1 covers 9 bases. The V gene's germline CDR1 is MNHNY and CDR2 SVGAGI (reference sequence). J gave up 7 bases and V 7 bases, and 7 bases lay outside the gene matches. This CDR3 contains 13 residues. The chain's CDR3 is CASNQDRGVEAFF. DNA of the CDR3: TGTGCCAGCAACCAGGACAGGGGCGTTGAAGCTTTCTTT.

The chain couples TRBV19 to TRBJ2-5; D is unresolved. The CDR3 totals 16 residues. CDR1 is LNHDA and CDR2 is SQIVND in the germline V gene (reference sequence). V was clipped by 3 bases and J by 5 bases, with 19 bases between them. The CDR3 sequence is CASSIRGSLRWETQYF. As DNA, the CDR3 is TGTGCCAGTAGTATCCGAGGATCTTTGCGATGGGAGACCCAGTACTTC.

This clone was seen only once. Other DNA sequences in the sample encode the same CDR3. This rearrangement joins TRBV7-2 to TRBJ1-2, with D unresolved. The germline CDR1 and CDR2 sequences are SGHTA and FQGNSA. V lost 3 bases and J lost 4, with 9 bases in between. The CDR3 consists of 13 residues. The CDR3 loop is CASSFPGRYGYTF. CDR3 nucleotide sequence: TGTGCCAGCAGCTTCCCGGGCCGCTATGGCTACACCTTC.

The V gene is TRBV5-1, the J gene TRBJ2-5, with D perhaps matching TRBD2 (6 bases). The length of the CDR3 is 14 residues. Looked up from germline, CDR1 is SGHRS and CDR2 is YFSETQ. Deletions cut 4 bases from V and 5 bases from J, with 15 bases between. DNA for the CDR3: TGCGCCAGCAGCCCCCTAGGGAGCGGGGAGACCCAGTACTTC. It specifies CASSPLGSGETQYF.

The chain joins TRBV18 to TRBJ2-1, with a possible D match to TRBD1 (5 bases). CDR1 is KGHSH and CDR2 is LQKENI in the germline V gene. Trimming shortened V by 1 base and J by 0 bases, and 7 bases separated the two germline ends. This CDR3 has 15 residues. The CDR3 DNA sequence: TGTGCCAGCTCACCACAGGGGCGCTCCTACAATGAGCAGTTCTTC. Encoded protein: CASSPQGRSYNEQFF.

This chain connects TRBV19 to TRBJ1-3; D gene ambiguous. The CDR3 has 15 residues. Germline CDR1 reads LNHDA; CDR2 reads SQIVND (reference sequence). The V end was cut by 5 bases, the J end by 0 bases, with 11 bases between. This CDR3 is CASSPRRDSGNTIYF. CDR3 nucleotides: TGTGCCAGTAGTCCACGGAGGGACTCTGGAAACACCATATATTTT.

This clone was picked up one time. V is TRBV7-6 and J is TRBJ2-3, with D unresolved. The CDR3 has 12 amino acids. Trimming removed 5 bases from V and 4 bases from J, with 7 bases in between. CDR1 and CDR2 (germline): SGHVS, FNYEAQ. Here the CDR3 reads CASSPGSDTQYF. In DNA form, the CDR3 reads TGTGCCAGCAGCCCCGGTTCAGATACGCAGTATTTT.